This T cell receptor beta chain was obtained from a study of cytomegalovirus exposure and HLA in healthy donors (dated by TCRdb to between 2016 and 2019). Context from the whole study: In an earlier analysis of approximately 500 of the donors, approximately 260 Gb of sequence data and 90 million to 120 million unique TCR beta sequences from about 179 million T cells were reported. Approximately 310 gigabases of sequencing data and 78 million or so unique TCR sequences were included in an early release covering about 700 HLA-typed donors. The study combined high-throughput TCR immunosequencing, statistical association of individual TCRs with disease status, and machine learning to predict cytomegalovirus infection status. In an earlier analysis of 587 of the donors, high-throughput TCR beta sequencing was used to judge whether each TCR beta V gene segment behaved as functional or pseudogenic. To study patterns of TCR occurrence, a later analysis re-analyzed previously published TCR beta repertoires from 666 donors and added high-resolution HLA genotyping. Rather than drawing on any new phenotypic data, the later analysis identified candidate immune exposures from TCR beta sequences and the way those sequences occurred across donors. Typing coverage varied by locus: roughly 620-630 donors for A, B, C, DRB1 and DQB1; more than 500 for DQA1; around 570 for DPA1; roughly 450 for DPB1. All discovery cohort repertoires had been generated using a single sequencing platform. The study aimed to test whether signatures of past pathogen exposure could be identified by cataloging public T cell receptors. Several DR-DQ haplotypes were treated as single units for association and clustering because of strong linkage in the cohort. A later genetic analysis took genome-wide SNP genotypes for 398 of the 666 donors and used that subset as a discovery cohort. Alongside the repertoire data, information on donor age, sex, ethnicity and CMV serostatus was compiled. Among 300 to 500 genotyped donors of the cohort, an average of around 250,000 unique TCR beta nucleotide sequences was sequenced per donor, of which about 19% were non-productive. A separate validation cohort of 100 to 150 different subjects was used in addition to the approximately 700-subject first cohort. Using immunosequencing, the study profiled T cell repertoires from 666 subjects and related those repertoires to cytomegalovirus serostatus. Of the 350 to 450 genotyped donors, 75% to 85% were placed in the genetic ancestry cluster associated with self-reported Caucasian donors. Both class I and class II loci were covered by HLA typing, at four-digit resolution. What the research found in general, with its limitations: The earlier analysis of some 560 of the donors excluded 15 to 20 rarely observed V segments, including chromosome 9 orphons, because counts were too low. Most TCR sequences were seen in very few donors, while some public TCRs were found in many individuals. When HLA alleles, especially DR and DQ, strongly co-occurred, TCR associations were difficult to assign to individual alleles. In the study, around 160 TCR beta chains were listed as associated with cytomegalovirus. Only TCR beta chains were sequenced in this cohort, and the absence of alpha or paired-chain data limited detectable features. Because some donors lacked HLA typing at each locus, the association tests relied only on the typed subset. According to a later analysis, most CMV-associated TCR beta chains appeared to be HLA-restricted, and the HLA associations seemed to be driven largely by CMV exposure. In a later analysis, HLA-associated TCR beta chains were found to be more clonally expanded and to have lower generation probabilities than equally common non-associated chains. A later genetic analysis reported fewer N-insertions in productive TCRs among donors in an Asian-associated ancestry cluster than the roughly 640-donor mean. In a later analysis, 16,951 TCR beta sequences were associated with specific HLA alleles at a false discovery rate of 0.05. Some IMGT-functional V segments, including TRBV6-2 and TRBV6-3, could not be distinguished by the 87-base-pair reads and were therefore excluded. A few of the identified cytomegalovirus-associated TCR beta chains were confirmed in vitro to be specific for cytomegalovirus antigens. An earlier analysis of some 590 of the donors showed that most TCR beta V segments appeared in productive rearrangements either about 87% or about 30% of the time, which broadly matched IMGT annotations. In a later genetic analysis, a missense DCLRE1C variant was associated with V-gene and J-gene trimming of TCR beta chains, and the association was replicated in an independent cohort. The sequencing pipeline was judged likely to have produced a cluster of highly shared sequence variants as a technical artifact. CMV serostatus was the only immune exposure information available for the cohort. According to a later analysis, parvovirus B19, influenza, CMV and Epstein-Barr virus appeared linked to several top co-occurrence clusters. The authors suggested that the approach could potentially be generalized to other disease states and immunological phenotypes. The presence/absence analyses assumed that sequencing depth was roughly uniform across donors, and that assumption may not be true. Linkage disequilibrium might explain the correlated functional status among segregating V segments, but an unknown experimental factor could not be ruled out. A further reported finding was that TCR beta sequences accurately predicted the HLA-A and HLA-B alleles for most subjects in the first cohort. In a later analysis, the rate of TCR association differed among HLA loci, with DRB1 alleles having the most associated TCRs and HLA-C alleles having the fewest. The classifier was reported to diagnose cytomegalovirus status with high specificity and sensitivity in both the original and validation cohorts.

Library creation used the immunoSEQ multiplex PCR assay. The multiplex PCR relied on a mix of 60 forward primers for TCR Vbeta segments and 13 reverse primers for TCR Jbeta segments. Amplification of the CDR3 region of rearranged TCR beta genes was performed with a multiplex PCR assay on genomic DNA. Amplified TCR beta libraries were sequenced as 87-base-pair reads on the Illumina HiSeq System. Turning to the authors' computational methods: A later analysis counted tens of millions of unique TCR beta chains across the approximately 700 repertoires, and some 11 million of these chains were shared by at least two donors. A nearest-neighbor algorithm error-corrected the raw reads and collapsed the reads into unique sequences, merging closely related sequences to remove PCR and sequencing errors. To assign V, D and J gene segments, CDR3 sequences were aligned to IMGT reference sequences. Each retained sequence needed at least a six-nucleotide match to both a V gene segment and a J gene segment. A rearrangement was called productive if the CDR3 had no stop codons and remained in frame with V and J, and every other rearrangement was called non-productive. Following IMGT convention, CDR3 was defined as the stretch from the second conserved V-encoded cysteine up to the conserved J-encoded phenylalanine. In an earlier analysis of more than 550 of the donors, sequences lacking an unambiguous match to a single V gene segment were excluded. An earlier analysis of approximately 590 of the donors called V segments functional above 56.7% productive rearrangements and segregating when the between-donor standard deviation exceeded 5%. To diagnose cytomegalovirus status from the catalog of TCR beta chain sequences, a statistical classification framework was built. In a later analysis, V and J genes were assigned by comparing TCR nucleotide sequences against IMGT/GENE-DB human TR gene sequences. A later analysis assigned CDR3 sequences and most-parsimonious VDJ recombination scenarios with the TCRdist pipeline. In a later analysis, every TCR beta chain was defined by the combination of its CDR3 amino acid sequence and its V-gene family, and reads without a unique V-gene family were dropped. In a later analysis, several hundred highly shared, low-generation-probability nucleotide sequences were removed to address suspected cross-contamination and a sequencing artifact. A later analysis calculated a clonal expansion index for each public chain from normalized within-repertoire ranks of inferred template counts. A later analysis computed generation probabilities with a VDJ recombination model fitted to out-of-frame rearrangements, and checked the results against IGoR. In a later analysis, hypergeometric tests were used to score TCR-TCR, TCR-HLA and TCR-CMV co-occurrence, with a repertoire-size bias correction applied to TCR pairs. In a later analysis, false discovery rates were estimated by permuting HLA or CMV assignments 20 times. In a later analysis, co-occurring TCRs were grouped using DBSCAN, and TCRdist sequence similarity was added for clustering within HLA-allele-positive subsets. Repertoires with fewer than 30,000 or more than 120,000 public chains were left out of co-occurrence clustering, as were five repertoires with anomalous nucleotide sharing. TCRdb obtained this table from immuneACCESS and retained in-frame rearrangements with V and J assigned. These tables miss some clones; where compared with another copy, unresolved V genes account for less than half of the shortfall, and the remainder is unexplained. D and trimming come from the DNA, and the V and J calls and clone size come from that table. Counted in this sample were 150,000 to 200,000 clones; about four fifths of them appeared once. Under 2% of the sample belongs to the ten largest clones.

Points on this clone: What antigen it recognizes has not been identified. Base qualities are not recorded, but no much larger clone differs from it by a single base.

The cohort was made up of 666 healthy bone marrow donors. All cohort members were sampled while nominally healthy, although unrecorded immune exposures were likely present. The donor tested CMV seronegative and was one of the 352 seronegative cohort members. Each donor provided a peripheral blood sample, and peripheral blood mononuclear cells were used for TCR beta sequencing. Genomic DNA was extracted from the blood cell samples with the Qiagen DNeasy Blood Extraction Kit. Counted from cysteine to phenylalanine, this CDR3 has 14 amino acids. Just CDR3 DNA is preserved here, 42 bases in frame from base 1. Looking up the germline V gene yields CDR1 SQVTM and CDR2 ANQGSEA. Germline trimming: 5 bases from V, 8 bases from J; junction bases outside gene matches: 10.

The rearranged chain carries TRBV29-1 and TRBJ1-2, with 11 bases aligning to TRBD1. The sample taken for sequencing was PBMCs. The origin of this receptor is a woman in her thirties in good health and CMV-seronegative. The nucleotide sequence is TGCAGCGTTAACCGGGACAGGGGGACTTTGGGCTACACCTTC. Protein translation: CSVNRDRGTLGYTF.